These 28 T cell receptor beta chains were all obtained from the same sample, sequenced in a study of T cell repertoires in cytomegalovirus infection. Each CDR3 protein is one row after TCRdb ran MiXCR on the reads. The data contain some 450,000 distinct CDR3 sequences, approximately 31% of them singletons. The sequenced material came from PBMCs. The receptors stem from a human donor in good health (CMV status not recorded). Some clones in this sample may be carry-over from other donors' samples.

This clonotype was seen only a few times. The rearrangement uses TRBV5-1 and TRBJ2-2; 9 bases fit TRBD1. This CDR3 is 15 amino acids long. With V trimmed by 5 bases and J by 7 bases, 9 bases remained unmatched. Per germline, CDR1 SGHRS and CDR2 YFSETQ. The CDR3 DNA sequence: TGCGCCAGCAGTCCCCGGGACAGGGCTGGCGGGGAGCTGTTTTTT. Translated: CASSPRDRAGGELFF.

This clonotype occurred a few times. This chain joins TRBV13 and TRBJ2-1, with D unclear. The CDR3 is 15 residues long. The V end lost 7 bases, the J end lost 0 bases, and 13 bases lay between the germline ends. Looked up from germline, CDR1 is PRHDT and CDR2 is FYEKMQ (reference sequence). The CDR3 coding sequence is TGTGCCAGCACTTCCCAACATTTCTCCTACAATGAGCAGTTCTTC. Amino acid sequence: CASTSQHFSYNEQFF.

Comment on this clonotype: Given a much more abundant clone one base away, this may be a read error. The chain is built from TRBV7-9 and TRBJ2-1, with D maybe TRBD1 (5 bases). The CDR3 has 12 residues. Trimming left V 5 bases short and J 7 bases short, with 9 bases between. Germline values: CDR1 SEHNR, CDR2 FQNEAQ (reference sequence). Written as DNA, the CDR3 is TGTGCCAGCAGCCTCAGGGAAAATGAGCAGTTCTTC. It is translated as CASSLRENEQFF. Variable domain in full (rest from reference TRBV7-9 and TRBJ2-1): DTGVSQNPRHKITKRGQNVTFRCDPISEHNRLYWYRQTLGQGPEFLTYFQNEAQLEKSRLLSDRFSAERPKGSFSTLEIQRTEQGDSAMYLCASSLRENEQFFGPGTRLTVL.

Only one count was recorded for this clonotype. The J gene is TRBJ1-5, the V gene TRBV23-1, with D possibly TRBD1 on 6 matching bases. TRBV23-1 is an ORF, with its function uncertain. V dropped 6 bases and J dropped 4 bases, with 16 bases sitting between them. The CDR3 extends over 15 amino acids. The DNA for the CDR3 is TGCGCCAGCAGCCACACCCCCAGGGGAAATCAGCCCCAGCATTTT. Protein product: CASSHTPRGNQPQHF.

In this sample, this clonotype turned up a few times. The rearrangement uses TRBV14 and TRBJ1-6; D is unclear. This CDR3 is 14 amino acids long. Germline V gene lookup returns CDR1 SGHDN and CDR2 FVKESK. Trimming cost V 0 bases and J 5 bases, with 5 bases left between them. This CDR3 is CASSQEPNNSPLHF. The CDR3, as DNA: TGTGCCAGCAGCCAAGAACCGAATAATTCACCCCTCCACTTT.

The gene calls are TRBV6-2 or TRBV6-3 and TRBJ1-4; 7 positions agree with TRBD1. There are 18 residues in the CDR3. Trimming cost V 2 bases and J 4 bases; bases outside gene matches: 13. Germline assignment: CDR1 MNHEY and CDR2 SVGEGT. In nucleotides, the CDR3 is TGTGCCAGCAGTTACCAGATCGAGGGGACAGCTATTAATGAAAAACTGTTTTTT. Protein product: CASSYQIEGTAINEKLFF.

Points on this clonotype: Lacking the conserved final phenylalanine or tryptophan, this CDR3 likely reflects a read error. The V gene is TRBV7-2, the J gene TRBJ2-5; TRBD1 matches at 8 bases. Trimming at V came to 5 bases and at J to 2 bases, leaving 4 bases not matched to a gene. CDR1 SGHTA and CDR2 FQGNSA come from the germline V gene. This CDR3 is 14 amino acids long. The CDR3 loop is CASSVYRGQETQYL. The CDR3 bases are TGTGCCAGCAGCGTTTACAGGGGGCAAGAGACCCAGTACTTA.

In regard to this clonotype: With a much larger clone just one base away, this may be a read error. The chain couples TRBV11-2 to TRBJ2-7, with 8 bases matching TRBD1. Germline loops: CDR1 SGHAT, CDR2 FQNNGV. The CDR3 covers 17 residues. The trim removed 5 bases at V and 5 bases at J, leaving 17 bases unmatched. The CDR3 protein is CASSEGGALDRADEQYF. In DNA form, the CDR3 reads TGTGCCAGCAGCGAGGGAGGAGCCTTGGACAGGGCCGACGAGCAGTACTTC.

To note about this clonotype: One base away lies a much larger clone, so this may be a sequencing read error. V is TRBV7-4 and J is TRBJ2-1; 9 bases are shared with TRBD2. V trimming: 5 bases; J trimming: 0 bases; junction bases outside the gene matches: 5. This CDR3 comprises 16 residues. CDR1 and CDR2 from the germline V gene are SGHVT and SQSDAQ. The CDR3 loop is CASSPSGTISYNEQFF. The CDR3 DNA is TGTGCCAGCAGCCCTAGCGGGACCATCTCCTACAATGAGCAGTTCTTC.

In this sample, this clonotype turned up many times. The chain carries TRBV7-8 and TRBJ1-5; 10 nucleotides line up with TRBD1. Germline V gives CDR1 SGHVS, CDR2 FQNEAQ. V was pared by 5 bases and J by 4 bases, with 5 bases of the junction left unmatched. The CDR3 is 15 residues long. DNA for the CDR3: TGTGCCAGCAGCAAAGACAGGGGGCCAAATCAGCCCCAGCATTTT. Encoded protein: CASSKDRGPNQPQHF. Full variable domain (outside the CDR3, taken from reference TRBV7-8 and TRBJ1-5): GAGVSQSPRYKVAKRGQDVALRCDPISGHVSLFWYQQALGQGPEFLTYFQNEAQLDKSGLPSDRFFAERPEGSVSTLKIQRTQQEDSAVYLCASSKDRGPNQPQHFGDGTRLSIL.

In the case of this clonotype: A read error may be the cause here, since a much bigger clone is one base away. This CDR3 is missing its conserved last phenylalanine or tryptophan, likely due to a read error. The chain is built from TRBV7-8 and TRBJ2-7; 7 nucleotides match TRBD1. The V and J ends lost 7 bases and 0 bases, in that order; junction bases with no gene match: 6. Germline V gives CDR1 SGHVS, CDR2 FQNEAQ. This CDR3 contains 14 residues. CDR3 nucleotide sequence: TGTGCCAGCACCCTACAGGGGAGCTCCTACGAGCAGTACTCC. This encodes CASTLQGSSYEQYS.

This clonotype was recorded a few times. V gene TRBV28 combines with J gene TRBJ1-5, with D possibly matching TRBD1 (6 bases). V was clipped by 7 bases and J by 0 bases, with 13 bases between them. CDR3 length: 15 residues. Germline loops: CDR1 MDHEN, CDR2 SYDVKM. CDR3 residues: CASKKGGSSNQPQHF. The CDR3 DNA is TGTGCCAGCAAAAAGGGGGGGAGTAGCAATCAGCCCCAGCATTTT.

V usage is TRBV5-1 and J usage is TRBJ1-2; 8 nucleotides agree with TRBD1. V lost 4 bases and J lost 3; bases outside the gene matches: 8. CDR1 SGHRS and CDR2 YFSETQ come from the germline V gene. CDR3 length: 15 amino acids. The CDR3 region has the DNA TGCGCCAGCAGCACACGGACAGGGAAGGACTATGGCTACACCTTC. Residues: CASSTRTGKDYGYTF.

This clonotype came up a few times. The chain recombines TRBV20-1 with TRBJ2-1; D is possibly TRBD2 (5 bases). V was pared by 4 bases and J by 5 bases, with 15 bases between. The CDR3 extends over 14 amino acids. From germline, CDR1 is DFQATT and CDR2 SNEGSKA (reference sequence). CDR3 amino acids: CSAMDLPRNNEQFF. The CDR3 nucleotides are TGCAGTGCTATGGACTTGCCAAGGAACAATGAGCAGTTCTTC.

This clonotype was picked up many times. The chain couples TRBV7-9 to TRBJ1-4, with D unclear. V shed 5 bases and J shed 1 base, with 14 bases lying between them. Germline CDR1 is SEHNR and CDR2 is FQNEAQ (reference sequence). The CDR3 covers 16 residues. CDR3 in amino acids: CASSLLPQLTNEKLFF. CDR3 nucleotide sequence: TGTGCCAGCAGCCTCCTCCCACAGCTAACTAATGAAAAACTGTTTTTT. Full variable domain (outside the CDR3, taken from reference TRBV7-9 and TRBJ1-4): DTGVSQNPRHKITKRGQNVTFRCDPISEHNRLYWYRQTLGQGPEFLTYFQNEAQLEKSRLLSDRFSAERPKGSFSTLEIQRTEQGDSAMYLCASSLLPQLTNEKLFFGSGTQLSVL.

The chain recombines TRBV10-1 with TRBJ2-7, with a weak D call TRBD1 (6 bases). This CDR3 region has 15 residues. Per germline, CDR1 WNHNN and CDR2 SYGVQD (reference sequence). Deletions cut 2 bases from V and 4 bases from J, with 15 bases between. CDR3 amino acids: CASSEDNRELYEQYF. Here the CDR3 DNA reads TGCGCCAGCAGTGAGGATAACAGGGAGTTGTACGAGCAGTACTTC.

V usage is TRBV7-2 and J usage is TRBJ1-1, with a possible D match to TRBD1 (5 bases). Germline V gene lookup returns CDR1 SGHTA and CDR2 FQGNSA. The V end lost 8 bases, the J end lost 6 bases, and 16 bases lay between the germline ends. The CDR3 runs to 13 residues. The CDR3 here is CASCPLGTAEAFF. CDR3 DNA sequence: TGTGCCAGCTGCCCCTTGGGGACGGCTGAAGCTTTCTTT.

The genes are TRBV27 and TRBJ2-5, with 15 bases fitting TRBD2. This CDR3 region has 15 residues. In germline, CDR1 is MNHEY, CDR2 SMNVEV (reference sequence). The ends lost 10 bases at V and 3 bases at J; junction bases unmatched: 6. The CDR3 loop reads CATQGLAGGEETQYF. The CDR3 nucleotides read TGTGCCACCCAAGGACTAGCGGGGGGGGAAGAGACCCAGTACTTC.

Comments on this clonotype: One base away lies a much larger clone, so this may be a sequencing read error. This chain uses TRBV6-5 with TRBJ1-2, with TRBD1 matching over 7 bases. Germline CDR1 and CDR2: MNHEY and SVGAGI. CDR3 length: 14 residues. In DNA form, the CDR3 reads TGTTCCAGCAGTTACGGGACAGCTAACTATGGCTACACCTTC. This gives the protein CSSSYGTANYGYTF.

The chain carries TRBV6-1 and TRBJ2-7; tentatively, D is TRBD1 or TRBD2 (5 bases each). The germline gives CDR1 MNHNS, CDR2 SASEGT. Between the trimmed V and J ends, which lost 4 bases and 3 bases, there was a span of 13 bases. The CDR3 loop spans 14 amino acids. The CDR3 DNA sequence: TGTGCCAGCAGTGCCGGGACGATTATCTACGAGCAGTACTTC. This gives the protein CASSAGTIIYEQYF.

This clonotype was counted a few times. The V call is TRBV19, the J call TRBJ1-1; a weak D match, TRBD1 (5 bases). In germline, CDR1 is LNHDA, CDR2 SQIVND (reference sequence). Between the trimmed V and J ends, which lost 5 bases and 7 bases, there was a span of 14 bases. This CDR3 contains 13 residues. The CDR3 sequence: CASSPQGLVEAFF. The CDR3 nucleotides are TGTGCCAGTAGTCCCCAGGGTTTGGTTGAAGCTTTCTTT.

About this clonotype itself: A junction end diverges from the germline sequence, so it may reflect a read error. The rearrangement joins TRBV7-2 to TRBJ1-2; no clear D gene. The CDR3 runs to 16 residues. The V gene's germline CDR1 is SGHTA and CDR2 FQGNSA. This CDR3 reads CASILEVLVWGYGYTF. CDR3 nucleotides: TGTGCCAGCATCTTAGAGGTTTTGGTATGGGGCTATGGCTACACCTTC.

This clonotype was observed at least ten times. The chain uses TRBV12-3 or TRBV12-4 and TRBJ2-3; a possible D gene is TRBD2 (6 bases). The CDR3 has 15 residues. The V end lost 2 bases, the J end lost 0 bases, and 9 bases lay between the germline ends. CDR3 DNA: TGTGCCAGCAGTTTACGGGCGGGGAGCACAGATACGCAGTATTTT. It translates to CASSLRAGSTDTQYF.

In its sample, this clonotype was seen a few times. The chain uses TRBV5-1 and TRBJ2-3; unclear D gene. The ends were cut back, 3 bases at V and 2 bases at J, with 7 bases in the middle. Germline lookup yields CDR1 SGHRS and CDR2 YFSETQ. The CDR3 has 13 residues. CDR3 sequence reads: CASSYLPTDTQYF. The CDR3 region has the DNA TGCGCCAGCAGCTACCTCCCCACAGATACGCAGTATTTT.

The sample holds a few counts of this clonotype. V is TRBV2 and J is TRBJ2-2, with 7 bases that match TRBD2. Losses at the gene ends were 7 bases for V and 0 bases for J; bases not matched to a gene: 5. The CDR3 consists of 15 residues. The V gene's germline CDR1 is SNHLY and CDR2 FYNNEI. The chain's CDR3 is CASTPLATNTGELFF. The CDR3 nucleotides read TGTGCCAGCACCCCACTAGCGACGAACACCGGGGAGCTGTTTTTT.

As for this clonotype: A much larger clone lies one base from this, so it may be a read error. This chain connects TRBV6-5 to TRBJ1-1; TRBD1 might be the D (5 bases). Germline V gives CDR1 MNHEY, CDR2 SVGAGI. Trimming shortened V by 0 bases and J by 1 base, and 9 bases separated the two germline ends. This CDR3 is built from 15 residues. The DNA of the CDR3 is TGTGCCAGCAGTTACTCGACAGTAACGAACACTGAAGCTTTCTTT. Its translation is CASSYSTVTNTEAFF.

This clonotype has only a few counts. The rearrangement joins TRBV6-5 to TRBJ2-7; D possibly corresponds to TRBD2 (5 bases). Per germline, CDR1 MNHEY and CDR2 SVGAGI. CDR3 size: 16 residues. Trimming shortened V by 0 bases and J by 3 bases, and 15 bases separated the two germline ends. The CDR3 bases are TGTGCCAGCAGTTACTCGCCCACCGACGGGATCTACGAGCAGTACTTC. Its translation: CASSYSPTDGIYEQYF.

This clonotype has only a few counts. The chain is built from TRBV3-1 and TRBJ2-1; D may be TRBD1 (6 bases). The V end lost 0 bases, the J end lost 4 bases, and 16 bases lay between the germline ends. Germline V gene sequence: CDR1 LGHDT, CDR2 YNNKEL (reference sequence). CDR3 size: 17 residues. The CDR3 sequence: CASSQDAGAARYNEQFF. The CDR3 nucleotides are TGTGCCAGCAGCCAAGATGCAGGGGCGGCGAGATACAATGAGCAGTTCTTC.